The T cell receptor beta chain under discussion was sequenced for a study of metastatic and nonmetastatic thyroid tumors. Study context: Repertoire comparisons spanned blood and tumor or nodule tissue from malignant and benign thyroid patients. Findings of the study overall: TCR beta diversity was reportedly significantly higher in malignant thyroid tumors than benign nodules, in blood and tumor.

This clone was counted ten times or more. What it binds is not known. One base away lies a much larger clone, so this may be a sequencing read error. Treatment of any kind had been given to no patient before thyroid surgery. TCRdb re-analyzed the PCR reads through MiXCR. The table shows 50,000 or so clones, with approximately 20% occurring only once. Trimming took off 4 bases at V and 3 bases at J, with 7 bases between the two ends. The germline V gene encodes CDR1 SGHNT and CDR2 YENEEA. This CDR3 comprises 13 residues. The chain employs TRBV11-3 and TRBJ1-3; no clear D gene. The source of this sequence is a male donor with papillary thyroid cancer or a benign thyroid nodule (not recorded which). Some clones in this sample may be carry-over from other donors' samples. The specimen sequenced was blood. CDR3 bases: TGTGCCAGCAGCTCGAGACATGGAAACACCATATATTTT. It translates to CASSSRHGNTIYF.